Below are 4 T cell receptor beta chains sequenced from a single sample in a study of ipilimumab plus nivolumab after autologous stem cell transplantation. Sequenced by immunoSEQ multiplex PCR; TCRdb stores in-frame clones only, minus some. Of under 6,000 clones in the sample, roughly 76% were seen once. This material consisted of PBMCs, taken in a trial of ipilimumab plus nivolumab as post-transplant consolidation. Receptor source: a male donor with multiple myeloma.

In its sample, this clone was seen a few times. V gene TRBV12-2 combines with J gene TRBJ1-2; the table names TRBD1, a call not compared with the DNA. TRBV12-2 is shown as a pseudogene. The CDR3 is 15 amino acids. Here the CDR3 DNA reads TGTGCAAGTCGCATCCTACCCCAGGCGAACTATGGCTACACCTTC. This sequence encodes CASRILPQANYGYTF.

The V gene is TRBV5-4, the J gene TRBJ2-1; possibly TRBD2 for D (5 bases). Deletions cut 4 bases from V and 7 bases from J, with 24 bases between. CDR1 and CDR2 from the germline V gene are SGHNT and YYREEE (reference sequence). This CDR3 contains 17 residues. Here the CDR3 reads CASSPPLWDTDSNEQFF. The DNA of the CDR3 is TGTGCCAGCAGCCCTCCATTGTGGGATACGGACTCAAATGAGCAGTTCTTC.

This clone was observed a few times. The rearrangement uses TRBV2 and TRBJ2-1; D remains unclear. V lost 7 bases to trimming and J lost 2 bases, with 12 bases between them. CDR1 is SNHLY, CDR2 FYNNEI, per germline. This CDR3 is built from 14 residues. CDR3 nucleotides: TGTGCCAGCACCCCCCAGGTCACCTACAATGAGCAGTTCTTC. Its translation: CASTPQVTYNEQFF. Using reference TRBV2 and TRBJ2-1 for the parts outside the CDR3, the full variable domain is EPEVTQTPSHQVTQMGQEVILRCVPISNHLYFYWYRQILGQKVEFLVSFYNNEISEKSEIFDDQFSVERPDGSNFTLKIRSTKLEDSAMYFCASTPQVTYNEQFFGPGTRLTVL.

This chain uses TRBV11-1 with TRBJ2-6, with 12 bases fitting TRBD2. The CDR3 has 18 amino acids. Trimming took 2 bases from V and 2 from J; bases not matched to a gene: 4. Germline-derived CDR1 and CDR2 are SGHAT and FQDESV (reference sequence). This chain's CDR3 is CASSLTLAGGPGANVLTF. CDR3 nucleotides: TGTGCCAGCAGCTTAACTCTAGCGGGGGGGCCTGGGGCCAACGTCCTGACTTTC.